Below, one T cell receptor (beta chain) is given with its context. Its antigen is not known. TCRdb passed the 5' RACE reads through MiXCR, listing each CDR3 protein once. The profile shows about 700,000 distinct CDR3 sequences, roughly 8% of them singletons. CDR1 and CDR2 (germline): MDHEN, SYDVKM. This CDR3 has 14 amino acids. The ends were cut back, 10 bases at V and 1 base at J, with 13 bases in the middle. This record comes from a study of identical twins. Overall study results and limits: Within cord blood, abundant beta clonotypes carried fewer insertions, but memory repertoires showed no such trend.

The data were also submitted as part of a second study, on yellow fever vaccine responses in identical twins.

Input material: PBMCs. The V gene is TRBV28, the J gene TRBJ2-2; D tentatively reads TRBD1 or TRBD2 (6 bases each). The clonotype was recovered from a woman between 18 and 29 years old in good health. CDR3 residues: CAITEGGNTGELFF. In DNA form, the CDR3 reads TGTGCCATCACAGAGGGGGGGAACACCGGGGAGCTGTTTTTT.